Listed here are 15 T cell receptor beta chains from one sample, sequenced in a study of cytomegalovirus exposure and HLA in healthy donors. PCR employed 60 Vbeta and 13 Jbeta primers. Some clones are missing from TCRdb's copy, which holds only in-frame ones; the method was immunoSEQ multiplex PCR. This sample carries 150,000 to 200,000 clones, around 86% of them seen once, and the ten largest clones take about 4%. The sample taken for sequencing was PBMCs. Receptors were obtained from a man in his fifties in good health and CMV-seropositive.

This chain links TRBV6-5 with TRBJ2-7, with a tentative D call TRBD2 (5 bases). The V end was cut by 7 bases, the J end by 4 bases, with 14 bases between. Germline values: CDR1 MNHEY, CDR2 SVGAGI. The CDR3 is 13 residues long. CDR3 region: CASTKSGKYEQYF. The CDR3 coding sequence is TGTGCCAGCACCAAAAGCGGCAAATACGAGCAGTACTTC.

The chain combines TRBV7-9 with TRBJ2-3; TRBD2 aligns across 11 bases. Germline V gene lookup returns CDR1 SEHNR and CDR2 FQNEAQ (reference sequence). V lost 2 bases, J lost 4 bases, and 5 bases stayed unmatched. The CDR3 runs 16 residues. CDR3 residues: CASSLYSSGRSDTQYF. In DNA, the CDR3 is TGTGCCAGCAGCTTATACTCTAGCGGGAGGTCAGATACGCAGTATTTT. The full variable domain, its missing parts supplied by reference TRBV7-9 and TRBJ2-3, is DTGVSQNPRHKITKRGQNVTFRCDPISEHNRLYWYRQTLGQGPEFLTYFQNEAQLEKSRLLSDRFSAERPKGSFSTLEIQRTEQGDSAMYLCASSLYSSGRSDTQYFGPGTRLTVL.

This sequence joins TRBV18 and TRBJ1-1; 9 bases match TRBD1. This CDR3 region has 13 residues. Germline V lookup: CDR1 KGHSH, CDR2 LQKENI. V was clipped by 3 bases and J by 5 bases; unmatched bases: 1. The CDR3 reads CASSPGQGTEAFF. The CDR3 bases are TGTGCCAGCTCACCCGGACAGGGGACTGAAGCTTTCTTT. Filled out from reference TRBV18 and TRBJ1-1, the complete variable domain reads NAGVMQNPRHLVRRRGQEARLRCSPMKGHSHVYWYRQLPEEGLKFMVYLQKENIIDESGMPKERFSAEFPKEGPSILRIQQVVRGDSAAYFCASSPGQGTEAFFGQGTRLTVV.

There are a few counts of this clone. The V call is TRBV29-1, the J call TRBJ2-7; D may be TRBD1 (5 bases). V lost 1 base to trimming and J lost 0 bases, with 10 bases between them. Germline assignment: CDR1 SQVTM and CDR2 ANQGSEA. The CDR3 has 14 residues. CDR3 DNA sequence: TGCAGCGTTGAAGGCGTGGACAACTCCTACGAGCAGTACTTC. Encoded protein: CSVEGVDNSYEQYF.

The rearrangement joins TRBV2 to TRBJ1-1, with a possible D match to TRBD1 (6 bases). V lost 6 bases and J 0 bases, leaving 14 bases between the germline ends. In germline, CDR1 is SNHLY, CDR2 FYNNEI. The CDR3 contains 15 residues. CDR3 coding DNA: TGTGCCAGCAGCCCCCCGGACAGTATGAACACTGAAGCTTTCTTT. Residues: CASSPPDSMNTEAFF.

The CDR3 DNA is TGTGCCTGGAGTAGTATAGGACAGAGCACAGATACGCAGTATTTT. It yields the protein CAWSSIGQSTDTQYF. V usage is TRBV30 and J usage is TRBJ2-3; possibly TRBD1 for D (6 bases). The length of the CDR3 is 15 residues. Trimming cost V 2 bases and J 0 bases, with 12 bases left between them. Germline CDR1 GTSNPN, CDR2 SVGIG (reference sequence). Based on the CDR3 plus reference TRBV30 and TRBJ2-3, the full variable domain is SQTIHQWPATLVQPVGSPLSLECTVEGTSNPNLYWYRQAAGRGLQLLFYSVGIGQISSEVPQNLSASRPQDRQFILSSKKLLLSDSGFYLCAWSSIGQSTDTQYFGPGTRLTVL.

The gene calls are TRBV18 and TRBJ2-2; D is perhaps TRBD1 (6 bases). The CDR3 loop spans 14 amino acids. V was pared by 10 bases and J by 4 bases, with 16 bases between. Germline CDR1 and CDR2: KGHSH and LQKENI. As DNA, the CDR3 is TGTGCCATCCCAGGGGATTCTGTCACCGGGGAGCTGTTTTTT. Translating gives CAIPGDSVTGELFF.

This clone was picked up one time. V and J are TRBV7-6 and TRBJ2-3; 9 nucleotides agree with TRBD2. Per germline, CDR1 SGHVS and CDR2 FNYEAQ. The junction had 3 bases not matched to a gene; V was cut back by 1 base and J by 1 base. This CDR3 contains 16 residues. This CDR3 is CASSLELAGGTDTQYF. CDR3 DNA: TGTGCCAGCAGCTTAGAATTAGCGGGGGGCACAGATACGCAGTATTTT.

The chain joins TRBV4-3 to TRBJ2-1; tentative D call: TRBD1 (5 bases). The CDR3 sequence is 19 residues long. With 1 base removed from V and 1 base from J, the gap between germline ends came to 20 bases. The V gene's germline CDR1 is LGHNA and CDR2 YSLEER. The CDR3 protein is CASSQGSGWGLSSYNEQFF. The CDR3 DNA sequence: TGCGCCAGCAGCCAAGGGTCAGGGTGGGGTTTGAGTTCCTACAATGAGCAGTTCTTC.

The chain joins TRBV27 to TRBJ2-7; 13 bases align to TRBD2. J lost 9 bases, V lost 6 bases, and 14 bases had no gene match. Germline V gene sequence: CDR1 MNHEY, CDR2 SMNVEV (reference sequence). This CDR3 spans 16 amino acids. The CDR3 protein is CASRPTSGGAGLGQYF. As DNA, the CDR3 is TGTGCCAGCAGGCCTACTAGCGGGGGGGCAGGTCTAGGGCAGTACTTC.

The V and J genes are TRBV29-1 and TRBJ2-1, with 8 bases lining up with TRBD2. This CDR3 region has 13 residues. The germline CDR1 and CDR2 sequences are SQVTM and ANQGSEA. Unmatched junction bases numbered 7, after V lost 4 bases and J lost 8 bases. CDR3 residues: CSVGSGSGDEQFF. The CDR3 region has the DNA TGCAGCGTTGGGAGCGGGAGTGGCGATGAGCAGTTCTTC.

The chain joins TRBV18 to TRBJ2-7, with a weak D call TRBD1 (6 bases). CDR1 is KGHSH and CDR2 is LQKENI in the germline V gene. Trimming took off 2 bases at V and 6 bases at J, with 11 bases between the two ends. The CDR3 has 13 amino acids. The DNA for the CDR3 is TGTGCCAGCTCACCAACTACAGGGAGCGAGCAGTACTTC. This translates into CASSPTTGSEQYF.

This clone has a handful of counts. Mismatch with germline at one junction end may stem from a read error. The chain employs TRBV2 and TRBJ1-1, with no clear D. This CDR3 comprises 11 residues. The germline V gene encodes CDR1 SNHLY and CDR2 FYNNEI. CDR3 residues: CAGSLNTEAFF. The CDR3 region has the DNA TGTGCCGGCAGTTTAAACACTGAAGCTTTCTTT.

The gene calls are TRBV7-2 and TRBJ1-5; TRBD1 aligns across 8 bases. This CDR3 contains 14 residues. The V and J ends lost 5 bases and 4 bases, in that order; junction bases with no gene match: 4. Germline V lookup: CDR1 SGHTA, CDR2 FQGNSA. This chain's CDR3 is CASSLRTGNQPQHF. As DNA, the CDR3 is TGTGCCAGCAGCCTACGGACAGGGAATCAGCCCCAGCATTTT.

This clone appeared a few times. The V call is TRBV18, the J call TRBJ1-5; 8 nucleotides match TRBD1. Per the germline V gene, CDR1 is KGHSH and CDR2 is LQKENI. There are 15 residues in the CDR3. J lost 3 bases, V lost 3 bases, and 4 bases had no gene match. This CDR3 reads CASSPGTGVNQPQHF. The CDR3 coding sequence is TGTGCCAGCTCACCTGGGACAGGAGTCAATCAGCCCCAGCATTTT. Full variable domain (remainder filled in from reference TRBV18 and TRBJ1-5): NAGVMQNPRHLVRRRGQEARLRCSPMKGHSHVYWYRQLPEEGLKFMVYLQKENIIDESGMPKERFSAEFPKEGPSILRIQQVVRGDSAAYFCASSPGTGVNQPQHFGDGTRLSIL.